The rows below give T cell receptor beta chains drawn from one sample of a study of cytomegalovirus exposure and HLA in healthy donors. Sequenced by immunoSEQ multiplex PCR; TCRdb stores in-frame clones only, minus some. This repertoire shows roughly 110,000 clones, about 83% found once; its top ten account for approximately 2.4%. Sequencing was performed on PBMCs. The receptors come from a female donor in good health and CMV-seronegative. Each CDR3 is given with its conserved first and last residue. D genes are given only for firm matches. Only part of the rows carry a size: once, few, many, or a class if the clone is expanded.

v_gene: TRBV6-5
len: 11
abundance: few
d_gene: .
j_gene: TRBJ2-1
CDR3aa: CATLTNNEQFF
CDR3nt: TGTGCCACCCTGACTAACAATGAGCAGTTCTTC

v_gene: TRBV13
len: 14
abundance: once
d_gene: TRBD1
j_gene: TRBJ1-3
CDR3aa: CASSSTGRSDTIYF
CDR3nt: TGTGCCAGCAGTTCGACAGGGAGGTCGGACACCATATATTTT

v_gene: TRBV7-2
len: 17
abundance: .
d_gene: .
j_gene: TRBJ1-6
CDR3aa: CASSLFQISSYNSPLHF
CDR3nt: TGTGCCAGCAGCTTGTTTCAGATCAGCTCCTATAATTCACCCCTCCACTTT

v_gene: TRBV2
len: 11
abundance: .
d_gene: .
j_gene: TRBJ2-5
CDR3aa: CASSYQETQYF
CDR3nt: TGTGCCAGCTCCTACCAAGAGACCCAGTACTTC

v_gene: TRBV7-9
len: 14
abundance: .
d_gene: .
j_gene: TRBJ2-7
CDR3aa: CASSLLGSGYEQYF
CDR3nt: TGTGCCAGCAGCTTACTAGGGAGCGGCTACGAGCAGTACTTC

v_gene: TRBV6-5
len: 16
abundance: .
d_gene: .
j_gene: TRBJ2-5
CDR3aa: CASSYSITGSQETQYF
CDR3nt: TGTGCCAGCAGTTACTCGATAACGGGTTCCCAAGAGACCCAGTACTTC

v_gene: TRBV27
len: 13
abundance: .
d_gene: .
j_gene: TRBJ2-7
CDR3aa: CASSLGPGPEQYF
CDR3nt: TGTGCCAGCAGTTTAGGTCCAGGTCCCGAGCAGTACTTC

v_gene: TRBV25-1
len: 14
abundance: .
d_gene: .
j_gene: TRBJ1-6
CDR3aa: CATNRPDDRLSLHF
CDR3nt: TGTGCCACCAATCGGCCCGACGACAGGTTAAGCCTCCACTTT

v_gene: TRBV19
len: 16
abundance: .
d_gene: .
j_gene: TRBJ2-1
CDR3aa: CASSIESGVLYNEQFF
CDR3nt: TGTGCCAGTAGTATCGAATCGGGGGTCCTCTACAATGAGCAGTTCTTC

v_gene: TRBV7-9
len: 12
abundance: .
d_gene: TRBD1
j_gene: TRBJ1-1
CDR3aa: CASSVDRGRAFF
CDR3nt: TGTGCCAGCAGCGTCGACAGGGGGCGAGCTTTCTTT

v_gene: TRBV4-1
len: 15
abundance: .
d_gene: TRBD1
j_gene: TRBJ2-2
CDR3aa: CASSPVQGASGELFF
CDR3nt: TGCGCCAGCAGCCCCGTACAGGGGGCCTCCGGGGAGCTGTTTTTT

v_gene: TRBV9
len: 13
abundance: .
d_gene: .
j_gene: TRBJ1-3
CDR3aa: CASSVQTGNTIYF
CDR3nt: TGTGCCAGCAGCGTTCAGACTGGAAACACCATATATTTT

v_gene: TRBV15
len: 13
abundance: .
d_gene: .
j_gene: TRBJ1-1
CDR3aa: CATRLERNTEAFF
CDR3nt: TGTGCCACCAGATTGGAGAGGAACACTGAAGCTTTCTTT

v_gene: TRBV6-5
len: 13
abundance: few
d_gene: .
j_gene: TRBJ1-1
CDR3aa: CASSYSTGSEAFF
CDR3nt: TGTGCCAGCAGTTACTCGACGGGGAGTGAAGCTTTCTTT

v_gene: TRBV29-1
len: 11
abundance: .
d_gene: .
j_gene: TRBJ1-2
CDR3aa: CSVEQYYGYTF
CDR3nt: TGCAGCGTTGAACAGTACTATGGCTACACCTTC

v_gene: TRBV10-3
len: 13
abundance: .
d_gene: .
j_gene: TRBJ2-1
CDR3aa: CAISESGGNEQFF
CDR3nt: TGTGCCATCAGTGAGTCAGGGGGCAATGAGCAGTTCTTC

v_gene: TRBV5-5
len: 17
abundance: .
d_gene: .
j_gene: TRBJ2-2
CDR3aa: CASSLGATPGKTGELFF
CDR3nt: TGTGCCAGCAGCTTGGGCGCGACGCCCGGGAAAACCGGGGAGCTGTTTTTT

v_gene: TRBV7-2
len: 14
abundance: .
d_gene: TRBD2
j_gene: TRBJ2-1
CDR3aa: CASSSGLPSGEQFF
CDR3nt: TGTGCCAGCAGCTCGGGACTACCCTCAGGGGAGCAGTTCTTC